One sample yielded the 8 T cell receptor beta chains listed below, sequenced in a study of CDR3 diversity in severe acne. Using its own MiXCR run on the PCR reads, TCRdb lists one record per CDR3 protein. The profile shows more than 80,000 distinct CDR3 sequences, less than 65% of them singletons. The material sequenced was blood. Receptors were obtained from a male donor with severe acne vulgaris.

This clonotype was observed a few times. The chain links TRBV29-1 to TRBJ2-7, with 7 nucleotides matching TRBD1. V was clipped by 1 base and J by 5 bases; unmatched bases: 5. This CDR3 comprises 13 residues. Germline V CDR1 and CDR2: SQVTM, ANQGSEA. CDR3 region: CSVEGLGTDEQYF. In DNA, the CDR3 is TGCAGCGTTGAAGGTTTGGGGACAGACGAGCAGTACTTC.

A word on this clonotype: A much more abundant neighbour one base away suggests this may be a read error. The V call is TRBV20-1, the J call TRBJ1-2; 10 bases align to TRBD1. CDR1 DFQATT and CDR2 SNEGSKA come from the germline V gene (reference sequence). The CDR3 loop spans 15 amino acids. The CDR3 DNA sequence: TGCAGTGCTAGAGCTCCCGGGACAGGGGTTGTTGGCCACACCTTC. Protein product: CSARAPGTGVVGHTF.

Relative to its sample, this clonotype is medium-sized. The chain combines TRBV7-9 with TRBJ2-7, with a possible D match to TRBD1 (6 bases). This CDR3 contains 15 residues. Germline values: CDR1 SEHNR, CDR2 FQNEAQ (reference sequence). V shed 4 bases and J shed 3 bases, with 16 bases lying between them. The CDR3 DNA is TGTGCCAGCAGCTCGAGGGGGAGACCTTACTACGAGCAGTACTTC. Its translation: CASSSRGRPYYEQYF. Supplemented by reference TRBV7-9 and TRBJ2-7, the full variable domain reads DTGVSQNPRHKITKRGQNVTFRCDPISEHNRLYWYRQTLGQGPEFLTYFQNEAQLEKSRLLSDRFSAERPKGSFSTLEIQRTEQGDSAMYLCASSSRGRPYYEQYFGPGTRLTVT.

This chain joins TRBV5-1 and TRBJ2-7; 7 bases match TRBD1. The V and J ends lost 0 bases and 4 bases, in that order; junction bases with no gene match: 4. CDR1 and CDR2 from the germline V gene are SGHRS and YFSETQ. CDR3 length: 14 amino acids. The CDR3 loop reads CASSLGQGWYEQYF. CDR3 coding DNA: TGCGCCAGCAGCTTGGGACAGGGTTGGTACGAGCAGTACTTC.

As regards this clonotype: Since a much larger clone is just one base distant, this may be a read error. The chain combines TRBV9 with TRBJ2-3; 9 nucleotides align to TRBD2. With 2 bases clipped from V and 4 bases from J, the junction kept 8 bases outside the gene matches. Germline assignment: CDR1 SGDLS and CDR2 YYNGEE. The CDR3 is 16 amino acids. The CDR3 sequence: CASSVVGTSRADTQYF. Written as DNA, the CDR3 is TGTGCCAGCAGCGTGGTAGGGACTAGCAGGGCAGATACGCAGTATTTT.

This clonotype has ten or more counts. The chain employs TRBV29-1 and TRBJ1-2; no definite D call. V lost 7 bases and J 6 bases, leaving 18 bases between the germline ends. Germline-derived CDR1 and CDR2 are SQVTM and ANQGSEA. CDR3 length: 13 amino acids. The CDR3 DNA reads as TGCAGCGGCAGCAAAGGAGGTGACCATGGCTACACCTTC. The encoded protein is CSGSKGGDHGYTF.

V gene TRBV20-1 combines with J gene TRBJ2-1; 11 bases align to TRBD2. Losses at the gene ends were 1 base for V and 6 bases for J; bases not matched to a gene: 8. CDR1 and CDR2 from the germline V gene are DFQATT and SNEGSKA (reference sequence). This CDR3 comprises 16 residues. The CDR3 bases are TGCAGTGCTAGAGCACCGACTAGCGGGATAAGCAATGAGCAGTTCTTC. Residues: CSARAPTSGISNEQFF.

As for this clonotype: Just one base apart from a much larger clone, this may be a read error. The chain uses TRBV7-8 and TRBJ2-2; a possible D gene is TRBD2 (6 bases). The CDR3 length is 14 residues. Germline V gene sequence: CDR1 SGHVS, CDR2 FQNEAQ. The chain's CDR3 is CASRSPGQPGGLFF. Here the CDR3 DNA reads TGTGCCAGCAGGAGTCCGGGGCAGCCCGGGGGGCTGTTTTTT.